Listed here are 21 T cell receptor beta chains from one sample, sequenced in a study of T cells in Graves' hyperthyroidism and ophthalmopathy. There were TCR beta CDR3 regions amplified from RNA transcripts. The TCR CDR3 was amplified in a first-round RT-PCR using the HTBI primer set. In TCRdb, the multiplex PCR reads were re-called with MiXCR into one record per CDR3 protein. The sample has about 520,000 distinct CDR3 sequences, roughly 20% seen once. The specimen was blood. These receptors were taken from a man between 18 and 29 years old with Graves' hyperthyroidism.

This clonotype was detected only a few times. V usage is TRBV19 and J usage is TRBJ1-1; maybe TRBD1 (5 bases). V was trimmed by 3 bases and J by 6 bases, leaving 14 bases between them. CDR3 length equals 14 residues. Germline lookup yields CDR1 LNHDA and CDR2 SQIVND (reference sequence). CDR3 in DNA: TGTGCCAGTAGTATGGGACGAGATACGGCTGAAGCTTTCTTT. Translated: CASSMGRDTAEAFF.

This clonotype was counted many times. The chain employs TRBV5-1 and TRBJ2-7; D call uncertain. The V gene lost 5 bases and the J gene lost 7 bases, with 10 bases spanning the gap. Germline values: CDR1 SGHRS, CDR2 YFSETQ. CDR3 length: 11 residues. CDR3 nucleotide sequence: TGCGCCAGCAGAGGAGACGGAGAGCAGTACTTC. Protein product: CASRGDGEQYF.

This clonotype was detected ten times or more. This sequence joins TRBV19 and TRBJ1-1, with D possibly matching TRBD1 (6 bases). Germline-derived CDR1 and CDR2 are LNHDA and SQIVND (reference sequence). Trimming pared 6 bases from V and 1 base from J, leaving 12 bases between. This CDR3 is 14 amino acids long. The CDR3: CASRIGTPNTEAFF. The CDR3 coding sequence is TGTGCCAGTAGGATCGGGACACCGAACACTGAAGCTTTCTTT.

This chain's CDR3 is CASSLSAGGSEAFF. In nucleotides, the CDR3 is TGTGCCAGCAGTTTATCGGCTGGGGGCTCAGAAGCTTTCTTT. The chain has TRBV27 and TRBJ1-1, with D possibly being TRBD1 (6 bases). Deletions cut 0 bases from V and 8 bases from J, with 13 bases between. Germline CDR1 and CDR2: MNHEY and SMNVEV (reference sequence). The CDR3 covers 14 residues.

V is TRBV6-4 and J is TRBJ1-5; TRBD1 agrees at 9 bases. In germline, CDR1 is MRHNA, CDR2 SNTAGT. The junction had 7 bases not matched to a gene; V was cut back by 1 base and J by 6 bases. CDR3 length: 16 amino acids. CDR3 residues: CASSDLWDRAGQPQHF. The CDR3 nucleotides read TGTGCCAGCAGTGACTTATGGGACAGGGCCGGTCAGCCCCAGCATTTT.

A few counts support this clonotype. The genes are TRBV15 and TRBJ1-1; D not certain. V lost 0 bases to trimming and J lost 4 bases, with 6 bases between them. CDR1 is LNHNV and CDR2 is YYDKDF in the germline V gene (reference sequence). CDR3 length: 13 amino acids. DNA for the CDR3: TGTGCCACCAGCAGAGATCGTAGCACTGAAGCTTTCTTT. It codes for CATSRDRSTEAFF.

The chain is built from TRBV6-1 and TRBJ2-7; D may be TRBD1 (6 bases). The CDR3 loop spans 14 amino acids. With 5 bases removed from V and 3 bases from J, the gap between germline ends came to 14 bases. Germline V gene data show CDR1 as MNHNS and CDR2 as SASEGT. CDR3 sequence: CASSPQGLFYEQYF. The CDR3, as DNA: TGTGCCAGCAGTCCACAGGGTTTATTCTACGAGCAGTACTTC.

This clonotype was counted many times. V gene TRBV27 combines with J gene TRBJ1-5; D is unresolved. The CDR3 runs 15 residues. V lost 1 base to trimming and J lost 3 bases, with 10 bases between them. Germline CDR1 reads MNHEY; CDR2 reads SMNVEV (reference sequence). The CDR3 DNA is TGTGCCAGCAGTTTATTCAAGGGATACAATCAGCCCCAGCATTTT. Translated, it gives CASSLFKGYNQPQHF.

Many counts were recorded for this clonotype. The chain combines TRBV6-1 with TRBJ2-7; possibly TRBD2 for D (5 bases). Trimming took off 5 bases at V and 3 bases at J, with 11 bases between the two ends. There are 13 residues in the CDR3. CDR1 and CDR2 (germline): MNHNS, SASEGT. The CDR3 spells CASSTQSGYEQYF. The CDR3 DNA reads as TGTGCCAGCAGTACCCAAAGCGGCTACGAGCAGTACTTC.

In its sample, this clonotype was seen many times. The chain uses TRBV6-2 or TRBV6-3 and TRBJ2-7; a weak D match, TRBD2 (7 bases). The V end lost 7 bases, the J end lost 4 bases, and 20 bases lay between the germline ends. Germline CDR1 is MNHEY and CDR2 is SVGEGT. The CDR3 has 15 residues. CDR3 region: CASTLEGGGEYEQYF. The CDR3 region has the DNA TGTGCCAGCACTCTAGAAGGGGGGGGCGAGTACGAGCAGTACTTC.

The V call is TRBV6-1, the J call TRBJ2-4; the D gene is possibly TRBD1 (6 bases). Trimming cost V 8 bases and J 6 bases, with 26 bases left between them. The CDR3 runs 17 residues. Germline assignment: CDR1 MNHNS and CDR2 SASEGT. In DNA form, the CDR3 reads TGTGCCAGCCGACCCCGGACAGCCGAAGCCGGATTAAACATTCAGTACTTC. Its translation: CASRPRTAEAGLNIQYF.

This clonotype was seen ten or more times. J is TRBJ2-7 and V is TRBV6-1, with D perhaps TRBD1 (5 bases). Germline V gene sequence: CDR1 MNHNS, CDR2 SASEGT. This CDR3 is 14 amino acids long. V dropped 5 bases and J dropped 3 bases, with 14 bases sitting between them. Here the CDR3 reads CASSIGHIDYEQYF. CDR3 nucleotides: TGTGCCAGCAGTATCGGACACATAGACTACGAGCAGTACTTC.

In its sample, this clonotype is medium-sized. The chain has TRBV28 and TRBJ1-5, with unresolved D. Germline CDR1 is MDHEN and CDR2 is SYDVKM. Trimming stripped 6 bases from V and 3 bases from J, with 12 bases between. This CDR3 has 14 residues. This chain's CDR3 is CASRLSWDNQPQHF. The CDR3 bases are TGTGCCAGCAGGCTAAGTTGGGACAATCAGCCCCAGCATTTT.

This chain links TRBV20-1 with TRBJ1-5; D not resolved. The CDR3 covers 13 residues. Germline CDR1 and CDR2: DFQATT and SNEGSKA (reference sequence). V lost 5 bases, J lost 0 bases, and 8 bases lay in between. CDR3 protein: CSAWTLSNQPQHF. DNA for the CDR3: TGCAGTGCTTGGACTCTTAGCAATCAGCCCCAGCATTTT.

This clonotype was detected many times. The rearrangement joins TRBV29-1 to TRBJ2-7, with TRBD1 identical over 8 bases. The CDR3 covers 13 residues. V trimming: 7 bases; J trimming: 5 bases; junction bases outside the gene matches: 10. Germline V gives CDR1 SQVTM, CDR2 ANQGSEA. The CDR3 region has the DNA TGCAGCGGGGCCAGGGGGCGCGTGGACGAGCAGTACTTC. It specifies CSGARGRVDEQYF.

There are a few counts of this clonotype. The chain recombines TRBV12-3 or TRBV12-4 with TRBJ2-2, with unresolved D. Trimming left V 5 bases short and J 6 bases short, with 13 bases between. The CDR3 spans 14 residues. The CDR3, as DNA: TGTGCCAGCAGTCACGAGGCTGGATCCGGGGAGCTGTTTTTT. It encodes CASSHEAGSGELFF.

Many counts were recorded for this clonotype. Possible read error: a much larger clone is one base away. In DNA form, the CDR3 reads TGTGCCAGCACCCTGACAGGGAACTATGGCTACACCTTC. This sequence encodes CASTLTGNYGYTF. V and J are TRBV28 and TRBJ1-2, with TRBD1 matching over 7 bases. The junction had 4 bases not matched to a gene; V was cut back by 7 bases and J by 2 bases. Germline V CDR1 and CDR2: MDHEN, SYDVKM. The CDR3 totals 13 residues.

This clonotype came up many times. This chain's CDR3 is CASTLGGGNSPLHF. Written as DNA, the CDR3 is TGTGCCAGCACACTCGGCGGTGGTAATTCACCCCTCCACTTT. This chain links TRBV28 with TRBJ1-6; D unclear. The length of the CDR3 is 14 residues. Trimming took off 7 bases at V and 6 bases at J, with 13 bases between the two ends. CDR1 is MDHEN, CDR2 SYDVKM, per germline. The full variable domain, in which reference TRBV28 and TRBJ1-6 provide the parts outside the CDR3, is DVKVTQSSRYLVKRTGEKVFLECVQDMDHENMFWYRQDPGLGLRLIYFSYDVKMKEKGDIPEGYSVSREKKERFSLILESASTNQTSMYLCASTLGGGNSPLHFGNGTRLTVT.

The rearrangement links TRBV12-3 or TRBV12-4 to TRBJ1-1; 7 nucleotides align to TRBD1. The CDR3 extends over 15 amino acids. With V trimmed by 7 bases and J by 2 bases, 10 bases remained unmatched. CDR3: CASTTTGRANTEAFF. CDR3 DNA: TGTGCCAGCACCACGACAGGGCGAGCCAACACTGAAGCTTTCTTT.

This clonotype was recorded at least ten times. The chain has TRBV10-3 and TRBJ2-7; D is possibly TRBD1 (6 bases). The germline V and J ends were trimmed by 6 bases and 4 bases, with 16 bases remaining between them. The CDR3 spans 14 residues. CDR1 and CDR2 (germline): ENHRY, SYGVKD. In DNA form, the CDR3 reads TGTGCCATCAGCCTAAACAGGGACGGGTACGAGCAGTACTTC. It encodes CAISLNRDGYEQYF.

This clonotype appeared many times. The chain has TRBV6-2 or TRBV6-3 and TRBJ1-1; 10 bases map to TRBD1. With 6 bases clipped from V and 6 bases from J, the junction kept 10 bases outside the gene matches. CDR1 is MNHEY, CDR2 SVGEGT, per germline. This CDR3 comprises 15 residues. The CDR3 loop reads CASSQGDRGPPEAFF. The CDR3 DNA follows: TGTGCCAGCAGCCAAGGGGACAGGGGCCCACCTGAAGCTTTCTTT.